Listed below are T cell receptor beta chains from one sample, sequenced in a study of CD8+ T cells in alopecia areata. Repertoires were generated with immunoSEQ multiplex PCR, while TCRdb's copy carries only in-frame clones and drops some. Of 110,000 to 150,000 clones listed, around 50% are singletons. This sample comprised CD8+ T cells sorted from blood, obtained at week 4, from a patient treated with tofacitinib. Receptors were obtained from a human donor with alopecia areata. Each CDR3 is given with its conserved first and last residue. D genes are given only for firm matches. Only some rows state a clone size, as once, few, many or a class for expanded clones.

V gene,clone size,D gene,CDR3 length,J gene,CDR3 DNA,CDR3 protein
TRBV11-2,once,TRBD1,16,TRBJ2-3,TGTGCCAGCAGCTCGACAGGGGTCTCTCCGACAGATACGCAGTATTTT,CASSSTGVSPTDTQYF
TRBV9,.,.,14,TRBJ1-6,TGTGCCAGCAGCGTAGATGGATTGAATTCACCCCTCCACTTT,CASSVDGLNSPLHF
TRBV7-9,many,.,15,TRBJ2-7,TGTGCCAGCAGCCAAACGGGACTTAATGCCTACGAGCAGTACTTC,CASSQTGLNAYEQYF
TRBV6-5,.,.,11,TRBJ2-1,TGTGCCAGCAGTTACCACAATGAGCAGTTCTTC,CASSYHNEQFF
TRBV13,.,TRBD1,15,TRBJ1-1,TGTGCCAGCAGCTTAGAGGAGGGACAGGGTGGTGAAGCTTTCTTT,CASSLEEGQGGEAFF
TRBV14,.,TRBD1,13,TRBJ1-5,TGTGCCAGCAGCCTGACAGGGTACCAGCCCCAGCATTTT,CASSLTGYQPQHF
TRBV7-3,.,.,16,TRBJ2-1,TGTGCCAGCAGCTTAACGGAGGCGGATACCTACAATGAGCAGTTCTTC,CASSLTEADTYNEQFF
TRBV15,.,TRBD2,17,TRBJ2-3,TGTGCCACCAGCTTCGGACTAGCGGGGGTTAGGGCAGATACGCAGTATTTT,CATSFGLAGVRADTQYF
TRBV5-1,few,TRBD2,16,TRBJ2-1,TGCGCCAGCACCGGAAGCGGGGCAAGCTCCTACAATGAGCAGTTCTTC,CASTGSGASSYNEQFF
TRBV6-5,.,.,15,TRBJ1-1,TGTGCCAGCAGTTACTCGGAAGGGTTCGGCACTGAAGCTTTCTTT,CASSYSEGFGTEAFF
TRBV4-2,.,TRBD1,16,TRBJ1-4,TGTGCCAGCAGCCAAGGTGGAAGGCAGGGGGATGAAAAACTGTTTTTT,CASSQGGRQGDEKLFF
TRBV11-1,once,.,13,TRBJ1-1,TGTGCCAGCAGCTTAGGGGGCGAGATTGAAGCTTTCTTT,CASSLGGEIEAFF
TRBV19,.,TRBD1,14,TRBJ1-4,TGTGCCAGTAGTATCGACAGGGAGGAAGATCCGGGGTTTTTT,CASSIDREEDPGFF
TRBV6-5,few,.,14,TRBJ2-7,TGTGCCAGCAGTACGTTGGTAGGGGACGACGAGCAGTACTTC,CASSTLVGDDEQYF
TRBV6-6,few,.,14,TRBJ1-1,TGTGCCAGCACCCTTTATGGGGGTCGGACTGAAGCTTTCTTT,CASTLYGGRTEAFF
TRBV6-4,.,TRBD2,14,TRBJ2-1,TGTGCCAGCAGTGCTAGCGGGGCCTACAATGAGCAGTTCTTC,CASSASGAYNEQFF
TRBV5-6,.,.,12,TRBJ2-1,TGTGCCAGCAGTTTAGGCGGCAATGAGCAGTTCTTC,CASSLGGNEQFF
TRBV13,.,TRBD2,17,TRBJ2-7,TGTGCCAGCAGCCCTCTCGGGTCGGGGGGGCTTTGGTACGAGCAGTACTTC,CASSPLGSGGLWYEQYF
TRBV30,.,TRBD1,15,TRBJ1-2,TGTGCCTGGAGTGCCGAACAGGGGATCGACTATGGCTACACCTTC,CAWSAEQGIDYGYTF
TRBV23-1,few,TRBD1,15,TRBJ1-5,TGCGCCCGACCCCCCACAGGGGGTTGTAATCAGCCCCAGCATTTT,CARPPTGGCNQPQHF
TRBV5-5,few,.,11,TRBJ1-6,TGTGCCAGCAGCTTGGTTTCACCCCTCCACTTT,CASSLVSPLHF
TRBV5-6,.,.,12,TRBJ2-7,TGTGCCAGCTCCGGCAACTCCTACGAGCAGTACTTC,CASSGNSYEQYF
TRBV19,once,.,16,TRBJ1-1,TGTGCCAGTAGTATGCTCTATACAGGGCGGGACACTGAAGCTTTCTTT,CASSMLYTGRDTEAFF
TRBV13,few,.,14,TRBJ1-6,TGTGCCAGCAGCCACATGGATCTTAATTCACCCCTCCACTTT,CASSHMDLNSPLHF
TRBV29-1,.,.,13,TRBJ1-2,TGCAGCGTTGAAGAAAGGTCCTCCTGGGGCTACACCTTC,CSVEERSSWGYTF
TRBV6-5,.,.,14,TRBJ1-2,TGTGCCAGCAGTCTCGTAGCGGGGGACTATGGCTACACCTTC,CASSLVAGDYGYTF
TRBV7-9,few,.,13,TRBJ2-5,TGTGCCAGCAGCCAGGTGGGGAGAGAGACCCAGTACTTC,CASSQVGRETQYF
TRBV5-1,once,.,12,TRBJ2-1,TGCGCCAGCAGCTTGGACGGCGGGGAGCAGTTCTTC,CASSLDGGEQFF
TRBV18,few,TRBD1,14,TRBJ1-4,TGTGCCAGCTCACACACGACAGGGTCGGGAAAACTGTTTTTT,CASSHTTGSGKLFF
TRBV4-3,.,.,17,TRBJ2-3,TGCGCCAGCAGCCAAGATACAGGCCAGCCTAGCACAGATACGCAGTATTTT,CASSQDTGQPSTDTQYF
TRBV7-2,.,.,13,TRBJ2-5,TGTGCCAGCAGCTTAGATGGGGAAGAGACCCAGTACTTC,CASSLDGEETQYF
TRBV4-1,.,.,12,TRBJ2-2,TGCGCCAGCAGAGGGGGTATCGGGGAGCTGTTTTTT,CASRGGIGELFF
TRBV30,once,.,11,TRBJ2-3,TGTGCCTGGAGCCCTACAGATACGCAGTATTTT,CAWSPTDTQYF
TRBV13,few,.,14,TRBJ2-2,TGTGCCAGCAGTTTAATGACGAACACCGGGGAGCTGTTTTTT,CASSLMTNTGELFF
TRBV2,.,.,16,TRBJ1-2,TGTGCCAGCAGTGGAAACAGATTATCAGCTGACTATGGCTACACCTTC,CASSGNRLSADYGYTF
TRBV6-6,.,TRBD2,16,TRBJ2-3,TGTGCCAGCAGTTCGGCGGGGGGGGCCTGGACAGATACGCAGTATTTT,CASSSAGGAWTDTQYF
TRBV30,few,.,15,TRBJ1-5,TGTGCCTGGAACCGCGACGGGGACCGCAATCAGCCCCAGCATTTT,CAWNRDGDRNQPQHF
TRBV4-3,many,.,15,TRBJ2-1,TGCGCCAGCAGCCAAGATAGGGGGGGGTACAATGAGCAGTTCTTC,CASSQDRGGYNEQFF
TRBV7-9,.,.,12,TRBJ1-1,TGTGCCAGCAGATCTCAGGCCACTGAAGCTTTCTTT,CASRSQATEAFF